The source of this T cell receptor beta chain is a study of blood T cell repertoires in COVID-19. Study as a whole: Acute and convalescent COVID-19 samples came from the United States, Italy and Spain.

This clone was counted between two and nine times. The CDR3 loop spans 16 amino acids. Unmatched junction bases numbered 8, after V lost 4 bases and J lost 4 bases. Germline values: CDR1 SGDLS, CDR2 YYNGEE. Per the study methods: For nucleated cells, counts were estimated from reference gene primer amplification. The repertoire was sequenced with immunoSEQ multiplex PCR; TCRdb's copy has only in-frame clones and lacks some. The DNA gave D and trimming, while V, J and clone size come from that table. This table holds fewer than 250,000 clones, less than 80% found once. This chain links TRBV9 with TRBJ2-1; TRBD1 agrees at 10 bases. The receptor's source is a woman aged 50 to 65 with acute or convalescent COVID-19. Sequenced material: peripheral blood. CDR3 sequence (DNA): TGTGCCAGCAGCCAAAGGACAGGGGGTGGTTACAATGAGCAGTTCTTC. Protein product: CASSQRTGGGYNEQFF.